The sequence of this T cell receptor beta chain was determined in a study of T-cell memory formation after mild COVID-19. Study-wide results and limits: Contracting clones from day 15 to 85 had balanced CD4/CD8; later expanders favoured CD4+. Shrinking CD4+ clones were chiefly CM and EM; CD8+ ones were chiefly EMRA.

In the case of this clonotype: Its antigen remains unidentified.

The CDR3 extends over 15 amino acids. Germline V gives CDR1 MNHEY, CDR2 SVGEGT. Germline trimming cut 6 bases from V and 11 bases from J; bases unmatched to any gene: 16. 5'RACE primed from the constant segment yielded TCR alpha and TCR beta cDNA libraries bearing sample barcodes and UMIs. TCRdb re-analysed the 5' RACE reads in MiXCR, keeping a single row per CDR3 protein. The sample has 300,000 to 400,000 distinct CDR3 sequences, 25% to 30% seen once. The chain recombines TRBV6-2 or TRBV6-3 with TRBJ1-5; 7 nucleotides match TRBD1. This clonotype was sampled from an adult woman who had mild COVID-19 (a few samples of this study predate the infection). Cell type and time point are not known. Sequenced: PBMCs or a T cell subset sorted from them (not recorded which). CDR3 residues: CASSPQGTGSWSQHF. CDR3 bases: TGTGCCAGCAGCCCACAGGGGACTGGAAGTTGGTCCCAGCATTTT.